This T cell receptor beta chain was sequenced for a study of type 1 and type 2 diabetes patients. Study details: Participants included type 1 and type 2 diabetes patients plus nondiabetic controls.

In its sample, this clonotype was seen once. Its target is unknown. Genomic DNA was the PCR template. The TCR beta CDR3 region was amplified using 30 forward and 13 reverse primers. In TCRdb, the multiplex PCR reads were re-called with MiXCR into one record per CDR3 protein. The table records approximately 260,000 distinct CDR3 sequences, around 47% of them present only once. Study outcomes and limitations: A median of one highly-expanded CD4+ clone, covering 3% to 4.5% of reads, occurred in type 2 diabetes.

Sequencing used peripheral blood mononuclear cells (PBMCs). This receptor was taken from a man aged 18 to 30 with type 2 diabetes.

The CDR3 DNA follows: TGTGCCAGCAGTTACTCGGGAAGTGGATATGGCTACACCTTC. Its translation: CASSYSGSGYGYTF. The gene calls are TRBV6-5 and TRBJ1-2, with D unresolved. The CDR3 spans 14 residues. Germline V gene data show CDR1 as MNHEY and CDR2 as SVGAGI. Trimming removed 0 bases from V and 5 bases from J, with 10 bases in between.